The 25 T cell receptor beta chains presented below share a single source sample, sequenced in a study of PD-L1 blockade in urothelial cancer. Time point of the sample: pretreatment peripheral blood. This table comes from immunoSEQ multiplex PCR, and its TCRdb copy is limited to in-frame clones, with some not included. The table includes fewer than 80,000 clones, roughly 79% detected once. Sequencing was performed on PBMCs, taken around atezolizumab (anti-PD-L1) treatment. The source of these receptors is an older man with urothelial cancer.

V usage is TRBV5-1 and J usage is TRBJ2-1; D not resolved. The germline V and J ends were trimmed by 2 bases and 2 bases, with 5 bases remaining between them. There are 13 residues in the CDR3. In germline, CDR1 is SGHRS, CDR2 YFSETQ. The chain's CDR3 is CASSFSAYNEQFF. The DNA of the CDR3 is TGCGCCAGCAGCTTCTCGGCCTACAATGAGCAGTTCTTC.

This clone occurred a few times. The J gene is TRBJ2-3, the V gene TRBV6-6; tentative D call: TRBD2 (6 bases). This CDR3 spans 14 amino acids. V shed 0 bases and J shed 6 bases, with 10 bases lying between them. CDR1 and CDR2 (germline): MNHNY, SVGAGI (reference sequence). CDR3 bases: TGTGCCAGCAGTTACTCTATGGGACTGGATACGCAGTATTTT. Protein: CASSYSMGLDTQYF.

This clone appeared once. V usage is TRBV7-3 and J usage is TRBJ2-1, with a possible D match to TRBD1 (5 bases). The V gene lost 2 bases and the J gene lost 7 bases, with 15 bases spanning the gap. The CDR3 is made up of 15 amino acids. Germline-derived CDR1 and CDR2 are SGHTA and FQGTGA. Here the CDR3 DNA reads TGTGCCAGCAGCTTAGGGGCCTCCTTTTCGAATGAGCAGTTCTTC. It specifies CASSLGASFSNEQFF.

This clone was detected once. DNA of the CDR3: TGTGCCAGCAGCCCCCTACTGACGGGGGATTTCGCCGGGGAGCTGTTTTTT. Translation: CASSPLLTGDFAGELFF. The gene calls are TRBV5-6 and TRBJ2-2; possible D gene TRBD2, 6 bases. Germline loops: CDR1 SGHDT, CDR2 YYEEEE. The CDR3 has 17 amino acids. V dropped 4 bases and J dropped 6 bases, with 22 bases sitting between them.

This clone was counted a few times. This chain uses TRBV10-3 with TRBJ2-7, with D possibly TRBD1 on 7 matching bases. The CDR3 sequence is 13 residues long. CDR1 ENHRY and CDR2 SYGVKD come from the germline V gene. V was clipped by 6 bases and J by 2 bases, with 11 bases between them. Here the CDR3 reads CAISAGQPYEQYF. CDR3 nucleotides: TGTGCCATCAGCGCGGGACAGCCCTACGAGCAGTACTTC.

The rearrangement links TRBV7-9 to TRBJ2-7, with D possibly TRBD2 on 5 matching bases. The CDR3 runs to 15 residues. Germline V gene data show CDR1 as SEHNR and CDR2 as FQNEAQ (reference sequence). Trimming took off 2 bases at V and 7 bases at J, with 18 bases between the two ends. The CDR3 coding sequence is TGTGCCAGCAGCTTACTCCCGGGAAGTCTCGGAGAGCAGTACTTC. This translates into CASSLLPGSLGEQYF.

This chain links TRBV25-1 with TRBJ1-2; D gene unclear. CDR3 length: 14 residues. With 1 base removed from V and 8 bases from J, the gap between germline ends came to 14 bases. Germline lookup yields CDR1 MGHDK and CDR2 SYGVNS. The CDR3 is CASSESVALSGYTF. DNA for the CDR3: TGTGCCAGCAGTGAATCAGTCGCCCTCTCAGGCTACACCTTC.

This chain connects TRBV7-9 to TRBJ1-1; possible D gene TRBD1, 5 bases. The CDR3 runs 13 residues. CDR1 is SEHNR and CDR2 is FQNEAQ in the germline V gene (reference sequence). V gave up 5 bases and J gave up 5 bases, with 12 bases separating them. In nucleotides, the CDR3 is TGTGCCAGCAGCCCCGGAGGGGTGACTGAAGCTTTCTTT. Its protein is CASSPGGVTEAFF.

This clone was picked up one time. The V call is TRBV25-1, the J call TRBJ1-4; 10 bases are a match to TRBD1. The germline V gene encodes CDR1 MGHDK and CDR2 SYGVNS. CDR3 length: 17 amino acids. V was pared by 6 bases and J by 5 bases, with 12 bases of the junction left unmatched. In DNA, the CDR3 is TGTGCCAGCAGAGGGGCGGGACAGGGGCGCCAAAATGAAAAACTGTTTTTT. This encodes CASRGAGQGRQNEKLFF. Full variable domain (missing parts from reference TRBV25-1 and TRBJ1-4): EADIYQTPRYLVIGTGKKITLECSQTMGHDKMYWYQQDPGMELHLIHYSYGVNSTEKGDLSSESTVSRIRTEHFPLTLESARPSHTSQYLCASRGAGQGRQNEKLFFGSGTQLSVL.

V gene TRBV10-2 combines with J gene TRBJ2-7; 10 nucleotides match TRBD1. Germline CDR1 and CDR2: WSHSY and SAAADI. The CDR3 runs 15 residues. Trimming cost V 8 bases and J 4 bases; bases outside gene matches: 11. The CDR3 sequence: CASGQGQGLGYEQYF. The CDR3 DNA reads TGCGCCAGCGGACAGGGACAGGGGCTGGGGTACGAGCAGTACTTC.

The J gene is TRBJ2-1, the V gene TRBV19, with TRBD2 identical over 12 bases. The CDR3 runs to 15 residues. Germline values: CDR1 LNHDA, CDR2 SQIVND (reference sequence). Trimming took 5 bases from V and 5 from J; bases not matched to a gene: 4. The CDR3 DNA reads as TGTGCCAGTAGTCCCCGACTAGCGGGAGACAATGAGCAGTTCTTC. Protein sequence: CASSPRLAGDNEQFF.

The chain employs TRBV11-3 and TRBJ2-1; 10 bases agree with TRBD2. The length of the CDR3 is 18 residues. J lost 0 bases, V lost 1 base, and 6 bases had no gene match. Germline CDR1 reads SGHNT; CDR2 reads YENEEA. CDR3 in amino acids: CASSLGSASGGSYNEQFF. DNA for the CDR3: TGTGCCAGCAGCTTAGGGTCAGCTAGCGGGGGCTCCTACAATGAGCAGTTCTTC.

The chain has TRBV23-1 and TRBJ2-1, with TRBD1 as a possible D gene (5 bases). TRBV23-1 is treated as an ORF (open reading frame) with a function not yet certain. Between the trimmed V and J ends, which lost 11 bases and 0 bases, there was a span of 14 bases. The CDR3 has 14 amino acids. The CDR3 bases are TGCGCCTCCCCAGGTCAGGGCTCCTACAATGAGCAGTTCTTC. Amino acid sequence: CASPGQGSYNEQFF.

The chain couples TRBV30 to TRBJ2-1, with a weak D call TRBD1 (5 bases). This CDR3 comprises 13 residues. The ends were cut back, 2 bases at V and 6 bases at J, with 11 bases in the middle. Looked up from germline, CDR1 is GTSNPN and CDR2 is SVGIG (reference sequence). DNA of the CDR3: TGTGCCTGGAGTAAACAGGTTGTCAATGAGCAGTTCTTC. Translation: CAWSKQVVNEQFF.

This clone occurred once. The chain has TRBV7-2 and TRBJ2-2; TRBD2 matches 8 bases. Germline assignment: CDR1 SGHTA and CDR2 FQGNSA. The CDR3 is 16 amino acids. V lost 5 bases to trimming and J lost 6 bases; unmatched junction nucleotides: 11. The CDR3 coding sequence is TGTGCCAGCAGCCCCTCCAGCGGGAGCCCCCCCGGGGAGCTGTTTTTT. Its protein product is CASSPSSGSPPGELFF.

This clone was recorded a few times. The gene calls are TRBV15 and TRBJ1-1, with 7 positions matching TRBD1. J was trimmed by 1 base and V by 1 base; bases with no gene match: 3. Germline assignment: CDR1 LNHNV and CDR2 YYDKDF (reference sequence). CDR3 length: 15 residues. The CDR3 bases are TGTGCCACCAGCAGAGGAGGGGGCAGGAACACTGAAGCTTTCTTT. Translation: CATSRGGGRNTEAFF. The full variable domain, completed using reference TRBV15 and TRBJ1-1, is DAMVIQNPRYQVTQFGKPVTLSCSQTLNHNVMYWYQQKSSQAPKLLFHYYDKDFNNEADTPDNFQSRRPNTSFCFLDIRSPGLGDTAMYLCATSRGGGRNTEAFFGQGTRLTVV.

The chain recombines TRBV19 with TRBJ1-1, with 11 bases identical to TRBD1. This CDR3 is built from 14 residues. Germline trimming cut 7 bases from V and 3 bases from J; bases unmatched to any gene: 4. Looked up from germline, CDR1 is LNHDA and CDR2 is SQIVND (reference sequence). The CDR3 DNA follows: TGTGCCAGTACCCGGGACAGGGGGGACACTGAAGCTTTCTTT. Translated: CASTRDRGDTEAFF. The whole variable domain, remainder taken from reference TRBV19 and TRBJ1-1, is DGGITQSPKYLFRKEGQNVTLSCEQNLNHDAMYWYRQDPGQGLRLIYYSQIVNDFQKGDIAEGYSVSREKKESFPLTVTSAQKNPTAFYLCASTRDRGDTEAFFGQGTRLTVV.

The V call is TRBV10-3, the J call TRBJ1-1, with D perhaps matching TRBD1 (6 bases). The V end was cut by 10 bases, the J end by 10 bases, with 16 bases between. The length of the CDR3 is 11 residues. Germline V lookup: CDR1 ENHRY, CDR2 SYGVKD. Here the CDR3 reads CATTFGGIAFF. CDR3 in DNA: TGTGCCACCACCTTTGGGGGCATAGCTTTCTTT.

The chain carries TRBV27 and TRBJ2-1; D gene unclear. Trimming shortened V by 8 bases and J by 9 bases, and 11 bases separated the two germline ends. Germline CDR1 and CDR2: MNHEY and SMNVEV (reference sequence). The CDR3 has 11 amino acids. The CDR3 DNA is TGTGCCAGCGGCCCGTTTTCTGAGCAGTTCTTC. Its translation is CASGPFSEQFF.

The J gene is TRBJ1-2, the V gene TRBV5-4; the D gene is possibly TRBD1 (6 bases). The CDR3 spans 16 residues. Germline V gene lookup returns CDR1 SGHNT and CDR2 YYREEE (reference sequence). V was clipped by 4 bases and J by 1 base, with 17 bases between them. The chain's CDR3 is CASSPGQKIDNYGYTF. CDR3 DNA: TGTGCCAGCAGCCCCGGACAGAAAATTGATAACTATGGCTACACCTTC.

This chain connects TRBV19 to TRBJ1-2, with 8 bases identical to TRBD1. This CDR3 spans 14 amino acids. The germline V gene encodes CDR1 LNHDA and CDR2 SQIVND (reference sequence). Unmatched junction bases numbered 12, after V lost 7 bases and J lost 8 bases. CDR3 in DNA: TGTGCCAGTACTGAATCCGACAGGGGTTGGGGCTACACCTTC. It yields the protein CASTESDRGWGYTF.

The J gene is TRBJ2-3, the V gene TRBV19; 14 bases are shared with TRBD2. The CDR3 has 14 amino acids. Germline CDR1 and CDR2: LNHDA and SQIVND (reference sequence). Trimming removed 10 bases from V and 4 bases from J; junction bases left unmatched: 4. CDR3 sequence: CATSGLAGADTQYF. The CDR3 nucleotides read TGTGCCACTTCGGGACTAGCGGGGGCAGATACGCAGTATTTT.

This sequence joins TRBV2 and TRBJ1-1; TRBD1 matches 7 bases. Per the germline V gene, CDR1 is SNHLY and CDR2 is FYNNEI. V lost 7 bases and J lost 5; bases outside the gene matches: 13. The CDR3 length is 15 residues. Here the CDR3 DNA reads TGTGCCAGCAAGAAACAAACGGACAGGCTTACTGAAGCTTTCTTT. Amino acid sequence: CASKKQTDRLTEAFF.

The chain employs TRBV9 and TRBJ1-2, with TRBD1 matching over 9 bases. The CDR3 runs to 16 residues. Germline V gives CDR1 SGDLS, CDR2 YYNGEE. V trimming: 3 bases; J trimming: 6 bases; junction bases outside the gene matches: 12. DNA of the CDR3: TGTGCCAGCAGCGCGGGACAGGGTTCGGGAGTTGATGGCTACACCTTC. Its translation is CASSAGQGSGVDGYTF.

This clone has just one count. The chain carries TRBV5-1 and TRBJ2-2; D call uncertain. Germline V gene sequence: CDR1 SGHRS, CDR2 YFSETQ. The CDR3 has 13 residues. V gave up 4 bases and J gave up 3 bases, with 7 bases separating them. CDR3 nucleotide sequence: TGCGCCAGCAGCCCGTCGGACACCGGGGAGCTGTTTTTT. It specifies CASSPSDTGELFF.